What follows are 18 T cell receptor beta chains derived from one specimen sequenced in a study of CD8+ T cells in alopecia areata. RNA was extracted and reverse transcribed into cDNA as the sequencing template. The method was immunoSEQ multiplex PCR; TCRdb's version includes in-frame clones alone and lacks a portion of them. This sample includes 2,000 to 2,500 clones with no singletons; its ten biggest clones take up more than 9.5%. The time point denotes: mouse skin 3 weeks after grafting. The specimen was skin, collected at week 3. Receptor source: a C3H/HeJ mouse with alopecia areata. The strain bears MHC haplotype H2-k.

By frequency in the sample, this clone is large (0.1 to 1%). Mouse gene names and germline throughout. The read falls 4 residues short of the CDR3 end, and the missing part is taken from the germline J gene. V and J are TRBV19 and TRBJ1-2, with D tentatively TRBD1 (6 bases). CDR3 length: 14 residues. Germline V gene lookup returns CDR1 FNHDT and CDR2 SITEND (reference sequence). The germline V and J ends were trimmed by 4 bases and 0 bases, with 10 bases remaining between them. CDR3 protein: CASSLDRTNSDYTF. CDR3 bases read: TGTGCCAGCAGTCTTGACAGGACAAACTCC.

This clone was detected many times. The genes are named according to mouse. From the germline J gene comes the end of the CDR3, since the read stops 4 residues before it. J is TRBJ2-3 and V is TRBV13-2, with D possibly TRBD2 on 7 matching bases. Germline CDR1 reads NNHNN; CDR2 reads SYGAGS (reference sequence). This CDR3 region has 15 residues. V was pared by 2 bases and J by 3 bases, with 13 bases between. The CDR3 DNA, read in part, is TGTGCCAGCGGTGACCGGGGGGCGAGGGCAGAA. Its translation is CASGDRGARAE. The CDR3 in full is CASGDRGARAETLYF.

This clone is large in the sample. Mouse germline and gene names are used. The CDR3 here is CASSFGTGGQDTQYF. The CDR3 bases that were read are TGTGCAAGCAGCTTCGGGACAGGGGGCCAAGAC. This rearrangement joins TRBV16 to TRBJ2-5; 11 nucleotides align to TRBD1. With the read ending 4 residues before the CDR3 end, the germline J gene is used to fill in that end. Germline loops: CDR1 SGHSA, CDR2 FRNQAP. The V and J ends lost 3 bases and 2 bases, in that order; junction bases with no gene match: 1. This CDR3 contains 15 residues.

This clone was recorded many times. The genes are named according to mouse. The read ends 4 residues shy of where the CDR3 ends; the end is completed using the germline J gene. The J gene is TRBJ1-2, the V gene TRBV13-2; possibly TRBD1 for D (5 bases). From germline, CDR1 is NNHNN and CDR2 SYGAGS (reference sequence). The CDR3 has 14 residues. Trimming left V 0 bases short and J 1 base short, with 7 bases between. The CDR3 DNA, read in part, is TGTGCCAGCGGTGATGCAGGACAAAACTCC. It is translated as CASGDAGQNS. The CDR3, in full, reads CASGDAGQNSDYTF.

This clone was observed many times. Germline and genes: mouse. The CDR3 end lies 4 residues beyond the end of the read and is filled in from the germline J gene. V is TRBV13-2 and J is TRBJ2-5; the match to TRBD1 covers 12 bases. In germline, CDR1 is NNHNN, CDR2 SYGAGS (reference sequence). The CDR3 runs to 16 residues. The chain's CDR3 is CASGDDGTGGADTQYF. Incomplete CDR3 DNA: TGTGCCAGCGGTGATGATGGGACAGGGGGCGCGGAC.

In this sample, this clone is medium-sized. Gene names and germline match the mouse. The read ends 4 residues early relative to the CDR3; the germline J gene fills the gap. The sample holds other DNA sequences that translate to the same CDR3. This chain uses TRBV31 with TRBJ1-1, with 7 bases that match TRBD1. CDR3 length: 14 residues. The germline V gene has CDR1 GKSSPN and CDR2 SITVG. Trimming took 3 bases from V and 1 from J; bases not matched to a gene: 5. The CDR3 DNA, read in part, is TGTGCCTGGAGCCCCGACAGGGTGAACACA. This encodes CAWSPDRVNT. In full, the CDR3 is CAWSPDRVNTEVFF.

This clone was seen repeatedly, ten times or more. Gene names refer to mouse genes. The read terminates 4 residues before the CDR3 end, so the remaining end is supplied by the germline J gene. The gene calls are TRBV13-2 and TRBJ2-5; weak D call: TRBD1 (6 bases). V was pared by 0 bases and J by 2 bases, with 10 bases between. This CDR3 contains 15 residues. CDR1 is NNHNN, CDR2 SYGAGS, per germline (reference sequence). CDR3 protein: CASGDAEGVQDTQYF. CDR3 bases read: TGTGCCAGCGGTGATGCTGAGGGGGTCCAAGAC.

Relative to its sample, this clone is large (0.1 to 1%). Any gene name here is a mouse gene name. The read gets to within 4 residues of the CDR3 end, and the germline J gene fills in the rest. This sequence joins TRBV1 and TRBJ1-1; TRBD1 agrees at 9 bases. The CDR3 runs to 14 residues. V lost 3 bases, J lost 4 bases, and 3 bases stayed unmatched. Germline-derived CDR1 and CDR2 are NSQYPW and LRSPGD (reference sequence). CDR3 sequence: CTCSAPGQGTEVFF. Partial CDR3 DNA: TGCACCTGCAGTGCCCCGGGACAGGGCACA.

This clone was recorded many times. Any gene name here is a mouse gene name. The CDR3 goes on 4 residues after the read ends, and that part is filled in from the germline J gene. This chain uses TRBV5 with TRBJ1-1; 8 bases are shared with TRBD1. Germline CDR1 is LGHNA and CDR2 is YNLKQL (reference sequence). CDR3 length: 14 residues. Losses at the gene ends were 1 base for V and 4 bases for J; bases not matched to a gene: 2. This chain's CDR3 is CASSQGTGLTEVFF. CDR3 DNA, as far as it was read: TGTGCCAGCAGCCAAGGGACAGGGCTCACA.

At least ten counts were recorded for this clone. The genes and germline here are from mouse. The sequence runs out 4 residues before the end of the CDR3; the remainder is reconstructed from the germline J gene. The rearrangement uses TRBV13-1 and TRBJ1-1; D may be TRBD1 (5 bases). V shed 0 bases and J shed 4 bases, with 13 bases lying between them. There are 15 residues in the CDR3. Germline assignment: CDR1 NSHNY and CDR2 SYGAGN. The CDR3 protein is CASSDVRQGGTEVFF. CDR3 DNA, as far as it was read: TGTGCCAGCAGTGATGTGAGGCAGGGAGGCACA.

At least ten counts were recorded for this clone. Gene names and germline match the mouse. Coverage ceases 4 residues before the CDR3 finishes, and the germline J gene fills in the end. This chain connects TRBV15 to TRBJ1-2, with 8 bases fitting TRBD1. The CDR3 spans 13 residues. Germline CDR1 SGHND, CDR2 FRSKSL. With V trimmed by 6 bases and J by 4 bases, 4 bases remained unmatched. Partial CDR3 DNA: TGTGCCAGCAGGGACAGGGATGGCTCC. This gives the protein CASRDRDGS. The complete CDR3 protein is CASRDRDGSDYTF.

This clone is termed large. Any gene name here is a mouse gene name. The sequence runs out 4 residues before the end of the CDR3; the remainder is reconstructed from the germline J gene. V usage is TRBV17 and J usage is TRBJ2-5, with 8 bases aligning to TRBD1. The CDR3 is 14 residues long. Germline loops: CDR1 MNHDT, CDR2 YYDKIL. The CDR3 spells CASSTGTGEDTQYF. The CDR3 bases that were read are TGTGCTAGCAGTACCGGGACAGGAGAAGAC.

This clone is medium-sized in the sample. Mouse gene names apply. The read stops 3 residues short of the end of the CDR3; the missing end is completed from the germline J gene. J is TRBJ1-6 and V is TRBV19; TRBD1 agrees at 7 bases. TRBJ1-6 is flagged as an ORF with uncertain function. The CDR3 is made up of 14 amino acids. V shed 4 bases, J shed 3 bases, and the junction held 1 base outside the gene matches. Germline assignment: CDR1 FNHDT and CDR2 SITEND (reference sequence). CDR3 DNA (partial): TGTGCCAGCAGTCGGGACAGCTATAATTCGCCC. Its protein is CASSRDSYNSP. The CDR3 in full is CASSRDSYNSPLYF.

This clone was recorded a few times. Gene names are the mouse ones. The read is 4 residues too short to cover the CDR3 end, so that end is filled in from the germline J gene. The chain combines TRBV13-2 with TRBJ1-2; D might be TRBD1 (6 bases). The CDR3 loop spans 15 amino acids. V dropped 0 bases and J dropped 4 bases, with 13 bases sitting between them. Per the germline V gene, CDR1 is NNHNN and CDR2 is SYGAGS (reference sequence). CDR3 sequence reads: CASGDAWGASSDYTF. CDR3 DNA (partial): TGTGCCAGCGGTGATGCATGGGGGGCTAGCTCC.

This clone was seen many times. Gene names follow the mouse nomenclature. The read ends 3 residues shy of where the CDR3 ends; the end is completed using the germline J gene. The gene calls are TRBV13-2 and TRBJ1-6, with 7 bases identical to TRBD1. TRBJ1-6 is known as an ORF, though its function is uncertain. This CDR3 has 14 amino acids. Per germline, CDR1 NNHNN and CDR2 SYGAGS (reference sequence). Trimming took 4 bases from V and 7 from J; bases not matched to a gene: 5. The chain's CDR3 is CASGRQGWNSPLYF. The DNA read from the CDR3 is TGTGCCAGCGGTCGACAGGGTTGGAATTCGCCC.

In its sample, this clone was seen many times. The listed genes are named as in mouse. The sequence runs out 4 residues before the end of the CDR3; the remainder is reconstructed from the germline J gene. The chain links TRBV5 to TRBJ1-2, with D uncertain. Germline V gene lookup returns CDR1 LGHNA and CDR2 YNLKQL (reference sequence). CDR3 length: 13 amino acids. Trimming took 4 bases from V and 3 from J, leaving 9 bases between them. The CDR3 DNA, read in part, is TGTGCCAGCAGCCCTTGGTTAGACTCC. Its translation: CASSPWLDS. The complete CDR3 protein is CASSPWLDSDYTF.

By sample share, this clone is medium-sized. The genes are named according to mouse. The read falls 4 residues short of the CDR3 end, and the missing part is taken from the germline J gene. The chain links TRBV13-3 to TRBJ2-1; weak D call: TRBD1 (6 bases). V dropped 4 bases and J dropped 0 bases, with 11 bases sitting between them. Germline assignment: CDR1 NNHDY and CDR2 SYVADS. The CDR3 runs 15 residues. CDR3 sequence: CASSPGTLNYAEQFF. CDR3 DNA, as far as it was read: TGTGCCAGCAGTCCCGGGACACTTAACTATGCT.

In this sample, this clone turned up a few times. Mouse germline and gene names are used. The read falls 4 residues short of the CDR3 end, and the missing part is taken from the germline J gene. The V call is TRBV13-2, the J call TRBJ2-7; no reliable D call. The CDR3 loop spans 13 amino acids. Germline values: CDR1 NNHNN, CDR2 SYGAGS (reference sequence). The sequenced CDR3 bases are TGTGCCAGCGGTGATGCTTCAGGATAT. Residues: CASGDASGY. In full, the CDR3 is CASGDASGYEQYF.